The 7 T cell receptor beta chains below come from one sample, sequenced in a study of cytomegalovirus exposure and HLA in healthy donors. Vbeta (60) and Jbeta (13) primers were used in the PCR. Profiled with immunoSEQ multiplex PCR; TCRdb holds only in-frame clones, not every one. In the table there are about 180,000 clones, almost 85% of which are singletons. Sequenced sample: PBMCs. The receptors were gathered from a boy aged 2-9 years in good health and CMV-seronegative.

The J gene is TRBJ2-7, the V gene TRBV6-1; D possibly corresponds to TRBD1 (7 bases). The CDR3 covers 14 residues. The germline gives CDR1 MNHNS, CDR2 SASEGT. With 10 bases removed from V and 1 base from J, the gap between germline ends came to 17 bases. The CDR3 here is CATQAQGGSYEQYF. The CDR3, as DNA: TGTGCCACCCAGGCCCAGGGGGGATCCTACGAGCAGTACTTC.

This CDR3 reads CASSYLARGELFF. In DNA form, the CDR3 reads TGTGCCAGCAGTTATCTAGCGAGGGGGGAGCTGTTTTTT. The chain has TRBV6-5 and TRBJ2-2; weak D call: TRBD2 (6 bases). The CDR3 covers 13 residues. Germline values: CDR1 MNHEY, CDR2 SVGAGI. Deletions cut 3 bases from V and 8 bases from J, with 10 bases between.

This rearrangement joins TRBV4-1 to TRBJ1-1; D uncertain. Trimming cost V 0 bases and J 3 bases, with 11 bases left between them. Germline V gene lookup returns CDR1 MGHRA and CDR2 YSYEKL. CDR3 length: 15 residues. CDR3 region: CASSQEHRSYTEAFF. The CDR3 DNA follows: TGCGCCAGCAGCCAAGAACACAGATCTTACACTGAAGCTTTCTTT.

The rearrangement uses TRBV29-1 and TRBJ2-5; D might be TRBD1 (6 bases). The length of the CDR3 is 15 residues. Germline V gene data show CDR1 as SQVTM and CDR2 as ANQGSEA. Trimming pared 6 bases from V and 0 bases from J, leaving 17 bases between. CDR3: CSVLLNGQYQETQYF. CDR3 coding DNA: TGCAGCGTCCTACTAAACGGACAGTACCAAGAGACCCAGTACTTC.

DNA of the CDR3: TGTGCCAGCAGCCAACCCGGGGGGGAGGCAAACTACAATGAGCAGTTCTTC. Translated: CASSQPGGEANYNEQFF. The chain carries TRBV7-8 and TRBJ2-1, with 8 nucleotides matching TRBD2. The germline V gene encodes CDR1 SGHVS and CDR2 FQNEAQ. This CDR3 is built from 17 residues. V lost 5 bases, J lost 3 bases, and 12 bases stayed unmatched.

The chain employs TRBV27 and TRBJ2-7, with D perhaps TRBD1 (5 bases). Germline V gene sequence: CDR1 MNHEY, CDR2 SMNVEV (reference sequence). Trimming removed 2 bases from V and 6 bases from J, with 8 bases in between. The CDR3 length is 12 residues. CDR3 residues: CASSLGRGEQYF. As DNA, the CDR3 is TGTGCCAGCAGTTTAGGTAGGGGCGAGCAGTACTTC.

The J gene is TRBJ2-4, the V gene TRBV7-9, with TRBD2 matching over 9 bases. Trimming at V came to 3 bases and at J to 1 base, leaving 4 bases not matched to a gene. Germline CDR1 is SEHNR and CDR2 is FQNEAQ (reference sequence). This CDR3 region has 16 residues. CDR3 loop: CASSFGREGAKNIQYF. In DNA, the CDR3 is TGTGCCAGCAGCTTTGGGCGGGAGGGGGCCAAAAACATTCAGTACTTC.